Listed here is a single TCR beta chain. Its specificity is not known. This sample is drawn from a study of CXCR3-negative and CXCR3-positive naive CD8 T cells. Study-wide points: Naive cells with CXCR3 showed TRB CDR3s that were more hydrophobic than those in CXCR3-negative naive cells.

This CDR3 is 14 amino acids long. Germline-derived CDR1 and CDR2 are SGHVS and FQNEAQ. The authors prepared UMI-labeled TRB cDNA libraries by 5' RACE. TCRdb reanalyzed the 5' RACE reads and collapses them to one entry per CDR3 protein, without DNA. Its listing shows some 140,000 distinct CDR3 sequences. This TCR was recovered from a human donor in good health. Some clones in this sample may be carry-over from other donors' samples. The sequenced material came from naive CXCR3+ CD8+ T cells from blood. Subset given: CD45RO-CCR7+CD27+CD95- naive CD8+ T cells expressing CXCR3 (TNR3+). V usage is TRBV7-8 and J usage is TRBJ2-2. The CDR3 loop reads CASSLDGGPGELFF.